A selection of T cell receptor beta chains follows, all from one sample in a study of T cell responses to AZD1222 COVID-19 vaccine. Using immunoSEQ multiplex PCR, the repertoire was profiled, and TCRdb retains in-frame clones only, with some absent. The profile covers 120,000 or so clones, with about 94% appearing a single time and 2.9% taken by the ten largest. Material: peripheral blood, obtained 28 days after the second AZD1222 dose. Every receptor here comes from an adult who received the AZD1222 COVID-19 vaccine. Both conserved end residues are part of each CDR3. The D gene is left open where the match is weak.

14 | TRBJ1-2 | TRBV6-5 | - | TGTGCCAGCAGTTACGTTCCGGGCGACTATGGCTACACCTTC | CASSYVPGDYGYTF
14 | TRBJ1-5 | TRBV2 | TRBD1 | TGTGCCAGTACAGGGGAGATAGACAATCAGCCCCAGCATTTT | CASTGEIDNQPQHF
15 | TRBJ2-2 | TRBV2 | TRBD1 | TGTGCCAGCAGAACAGGGGCTACGAACACCGGGGAGCTGTTTTTT | CASRTGATNTGELFF
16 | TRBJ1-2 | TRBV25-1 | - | TGTGCCAGCAGTGAATATGGGGGGCAGTATATCTATGGCTACACCTTC | CASSEYGGQYIYGYTF
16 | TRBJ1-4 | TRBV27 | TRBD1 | TGTGCCAGCAGCCGGGACAGGGGATACACTAATGAAAAACTGTTTTTT | CASSRDRGYTNEKLFF
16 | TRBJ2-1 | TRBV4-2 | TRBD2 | TGTGCCAGCAGCCAAGACGGGGCGGGGGGATTCAATGAGCAGTTCTTC | CASSQDGAGGFNEQFF
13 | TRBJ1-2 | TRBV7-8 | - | TGTGCCAGCAGCTTGGCAGGGGCTGATGGCTACACCTTC | CASSLAGADGYTF
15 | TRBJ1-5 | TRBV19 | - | TGTGCCAGTAGTATAGATGCCGGGGTAGCTCAGCCCCAGCATTTT | CASSIDAGVAQPQHF
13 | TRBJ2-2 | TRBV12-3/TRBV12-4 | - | TGTGCCAGCAGTTTCCAGGGGGGCGGGGAGCTGTTTTTT | CASSFQGGGELFF
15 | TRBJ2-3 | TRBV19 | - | TGTGCCAGTAGCAAACTAGCTGTTAGCACAGATACGCAGTATTTT | CASSKLAVSTDTQYF